What follows is one T cell receptor beta chain and its context. Antigen: not known. This entry comes from a study of shared clonotypes between healthy human individuals. Study-wide findings and caveats: The donor pool, a small one, limited the genetic and exposure-history diversity represented. Shared clonotypes across all four donors exceeded non-shared ones in generation probability. Shared clonotypes: about 4.6% naive CD4, under 4% naive CD8, about 2.2% memory CD4, 0.35% to 0.5% memory CD8.

V lost 2 bases to trimming and J lost 5 bases, with 22 bases between them. The CDR3 spans 17 residues. The germline gives CDR1 MDHEN, CDR2 SYDVKM. CD8 memory merged CD45RO+ cells and CCR7-negative CD45RA+ TemRA cells into one population. Only in-frame clones appear in the TCRdb table, and some are missing; sequencing was by immunoSEQ multiplex PCR. In the table there are about 690,000 clones, roughly 87% of which are singletons. The V call is TRBV28, the J call TRBJ2-7, with TRBD1 as a possible D gene (5 bases). Material: memory CD8+ T cells from PBMCs. Subset indicated: CD45RO+ cells pooled with CCR7-negative TemRA cells. The TCR was taken from a man aged 18-30 years in good health. Some clones in this sample may be carry-over from other donors' samples. CDR3: CASSLHIGQPSRNEQYF. Written as DNA, the CDR3 is TGTGCCAGCAGTTTACATATCGGACAACCCTCTCGAAACGAGCAGTACTTC.